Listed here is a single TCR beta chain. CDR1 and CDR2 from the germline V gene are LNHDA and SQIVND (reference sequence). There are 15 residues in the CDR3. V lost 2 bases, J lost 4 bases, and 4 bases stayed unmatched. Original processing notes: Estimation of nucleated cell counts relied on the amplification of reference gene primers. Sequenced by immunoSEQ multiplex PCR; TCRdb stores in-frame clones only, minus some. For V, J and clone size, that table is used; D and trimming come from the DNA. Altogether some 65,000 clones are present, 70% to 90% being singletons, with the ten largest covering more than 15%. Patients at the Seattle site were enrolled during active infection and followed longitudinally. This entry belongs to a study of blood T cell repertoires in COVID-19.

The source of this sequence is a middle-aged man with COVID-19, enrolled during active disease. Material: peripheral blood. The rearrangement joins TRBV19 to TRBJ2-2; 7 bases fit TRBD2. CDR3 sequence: CASSIKRGTTGELFF. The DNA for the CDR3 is TGTGCCAGTAGTATAAAGCGGGGTACCACCGGGGAGCTGTTTTTT.